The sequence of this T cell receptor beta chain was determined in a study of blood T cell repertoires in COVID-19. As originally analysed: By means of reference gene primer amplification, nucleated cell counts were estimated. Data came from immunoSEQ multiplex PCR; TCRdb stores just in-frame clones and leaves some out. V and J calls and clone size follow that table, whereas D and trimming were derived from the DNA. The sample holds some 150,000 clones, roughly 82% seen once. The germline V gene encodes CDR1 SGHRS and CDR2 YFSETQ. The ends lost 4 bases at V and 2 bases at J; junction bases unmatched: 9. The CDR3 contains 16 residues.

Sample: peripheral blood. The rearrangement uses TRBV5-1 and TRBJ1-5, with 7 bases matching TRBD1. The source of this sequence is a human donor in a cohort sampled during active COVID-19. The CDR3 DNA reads TGCGCCAGCAGCCCGCAGGGGGTGGGCGGCAATCAGCCCCAGCATTTT. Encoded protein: CASSPQGVGGNQPQHF.